This T cell receptor (beta chain) is drawn from a study of T cells after yellow fever vaccination. Background on the study: SMART-Seq v4 Ultra Low Input handled preparation of low-cell-number fractions. Study conclusions and caveats: A minor fraction of clonotypes spanned both CD4 and CD8 compartments.

This clonotype came up many times. Its antigen is not known. TCRdb reprocessed the 5' RACE reads with MiXCR, giving one entry per CDR3 protein. The repertoire holds more than 90,000 distinct CDR3 sequences, 6.5% to 9% seen once, with 2.7% in the top ten. This CDR3 is built from 14 residues. Germline V gene sequence: CDR1 LNHNV, CDR2 YYDKDF (reference sequence). V was trimmed by 0 bases and J by 2 bases, leaving 7 bases between them. The chain joins TRBV15 to TRBJ1-1; D is unresolved. The sequence came from a man younger than 35 who received the YFV17D yellow fever vaccine. Sequencing used CD4+ T cells sorted from PBMCs, obtained about 41 days after the first yellow fever vaccination. The CDR3 nucleotides read TGTGCCACCAGCAGAGATGGAGGAAACACTGAAGCTTTCTTT. It codes for CATSRDGGNTEAFF. Full variable domain (remainder filled in from reference TRBV15 and TRBJ1-1): DAMVIQNPRYQVTQFGKPVTLSCSQTLNHNVMYWYQQKSSQAPKLLFHYYDKDFNNEADTPDNFQSRRPNTSFCFLDIRSPGLGDTAMYLCATSRDGGNTEAFFGQGTRLTVV.